This TCR beta chain was documented in a study of human T cells and chemical hapten exposure. Study results and caveats: Significantly more large CDR3 similarity clusters arose among expanded TCRs than among controls.

TCRdb processed the RACE reads anew with MiXCR; each CDR3 protein has one entry. Of more than 150,000 distinct CDR3 sequences detected, more than 25% appear once; the ten largest clones hold roughly 3%. Time point of the sample: pre-sensitization, week 0. Regarding treatment: therapeutic diphenylcyclopropenone sensitization with weekly scalp DPC. Non-pregnant alopecia patients aged 18 to 70, suitable for DPC therapy. Total RNA extraction was carried out from unfractionated whole blood. Worth noting for this clonotype: Its cognate antigen is unknown.

The V and J ends lost 1 base and 10 bases respectively, with 14 bases between them. Per germline, CDR1 KGHSH and CDR2 LQKENI. The CDR3 runs to 14 residues. The receptor comes from a woman aged 25 to 45 with alopecia areata. Some clones in this sample may be carry-over from other donors' samples. The sequencing here drew on whole blood, taken in connection with sensitization to the hapten diphenylcyclopropenone (DPC). V and J are TRBV18 and TRBJ2-4, with D possibly TRBD2 on 6 matching bases. In DNA form, the CDR3 reads TGTGCCAGCTCACCACAAAGGGACTCCGGGATTCAGTACTTC. Its protein is CASSPQRDSGIQYF.